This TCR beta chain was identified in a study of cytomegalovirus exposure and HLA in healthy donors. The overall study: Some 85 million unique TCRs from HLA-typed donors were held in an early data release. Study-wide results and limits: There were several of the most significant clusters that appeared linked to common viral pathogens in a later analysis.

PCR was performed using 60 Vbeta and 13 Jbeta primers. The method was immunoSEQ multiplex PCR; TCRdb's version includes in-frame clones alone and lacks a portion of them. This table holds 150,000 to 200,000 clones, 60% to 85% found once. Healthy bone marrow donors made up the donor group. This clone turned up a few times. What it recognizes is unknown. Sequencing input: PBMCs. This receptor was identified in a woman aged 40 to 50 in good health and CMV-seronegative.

CDR3 nucleotides: TGTGCCAGCAGCTCTACAGGGGGCTATGGAAACACCATATATTTT. Translated, it gives CASSSTGGYGNTIYF. The V gene is TRBV5-4, the J gene TRBJ1-3; 9 bases line up with TRBD1. With 3 bases clipped from V and 3 bases from J, the junction kept 4 bases outside the gene matches. The germline V gene has CDR1 SGHNT and CDR2 YYREEE (reference sequence). CDR3 size: 15 residues.